The 29 T cell receptor beta chains listed next were all sequenced from one sample in a study. One entry per CDR3 protein, called by TCRdb with MiXCR from the RT-PCR reads. Among almost 700,000 distinct CDR3 sequences listed, more than 13% were seen once. The sample taken for sequencing was memory CD4+ T cells from blood. All receptors derive from a female donor in good health, serving as a healthy control.

This clonotype was seen only a few times. The chain couples TRBV7-3 to TRBJ1-1; D uncertain. Germline values: CDR1 SGHTA, CDR2 FQGTGA. Trimming took off 5 bases at V and 7 bases at J, with 11 bases between the two ends. The CDR3 runs 12 residues. The CDR3 DNA sequence: TGTGCCAGCAGCCCGGCAAGTGGTGAAGCTTTCTTT. Translated, it gives CASSPASGEAFF.

This clonotype was seen at least ten times. The CDR3 DNA reads as TGTGCCGCAGGGCTAGCGGGAAGCTTTATAGATACGCAGTATTTT. Protein: CAAGLAGSFIDTQYF. This sequence joins TRBV27 and TRBJ2-3, with 9 bases aligning to TRBD2. The germline gives CDR1 MNHEY, CDR2 SMNVEV (reference sequence). The V segment lost 11 bases and the J segment 5 bases; nucleotides outside the gene matches: 14. This CDR3 comprises 15 residues.

V gene TRBV6-6 combines with J gene TRBJ1-2; a weak D match, TRBD1 (5 bases). V was clipped by 0 bases and J by 6 bases, with 26 bases between them. Germline assignment: CDR1 MNHNY and CDR2 SVGAGI (reference sequence). This CDR3 has 19 amino acids. The CDR3 reads CASSYSNHFRVGGRDGYTF. CDR3 sequence (DNA): TGTGCCAGCAGTTACTCGAATCACTTCCGTGTGGGGGGAAGGGATGGCTACACCTTC.

This clonotype showed up just a few times. The V gene is TRBV30, the J gene TRBJ2-5; D is unclear. V was cut by 3 bases and J by 4 bases, with 6 bases left in between. Germline V gene data show CDR1 as GTSNPN and CDR2 as SVGIG (reference sequence). CDR3 length: 11 residues. CDR3 bases: TGTGCCTGGAGCCTCCCAGAGACCCAGTACTTC. It yields the protein CAWSLPETQYF.

Concerning this clonotype itself: This is likely a read error, given that the CDR3 carries no conserved phenylalanine or tryptophan at its end. The V and J genes are TRBV7-3 and TRBJ2-2; D is unclear. The CDR3 consists of 12 residues. The V gene's germline CDR1 is SGHTA and CDR2 FQGTGA. Trimming took 6 bases from V and 7 from J, leaving 9 bases between them. The CDR3 spells CASRTVVGELFS. Written as DNA, the CDR3 is TGTGCCAGCAGAACTGTAGTCGGGGAGCTGTTTTCT.

This clonotype showed up just once. This chain uses TRBV7-2 with TRBJ1-2, with D perhaps matching TRBD1 (6 bases). Germline V CDR1 and CDR2: SGHTA, FQGNSA. This CDR3 comprises 15 residues. Trimming left V 8 bases short and J 2 bases short, with 18 bases between. CDR3 in amino acids: CASERGGSVNYGYTF. The DNA for the CDR3 is TGTGCCAGCGAGAGGGGGGGGTCTGTGAACTATGGCTACACCTTC.

This chain links TRBV28 with TRBJ2-5; tentatively, D is TRBD1 or TRBD2 (5 bases each). Trimming pared 4 bases from V and 7 bases from J, leaving 19 bases between. The CDR3 has 15 residues. Germline lookup yields CDR1 MDHEN and CDR2 SYDVKM. Here the CDR3 DNA reads TGTGCCAGCAGTTCCCTCCCCGAGGGACGTTGGACCCAGTACTTC. Protein: CASSSLPEGRWTQYF. The full variable domain, with the rest looked up from reference TRBV28 and TRBJ2-5, is DVKVTQSSRYLVKRTGEKVFLECVQDMDHENMFWYRQDPGLGLRLIYFSYDVKMKEKGDIPEGYSVSREKKERFSLILESASTNQTSMYLCASSSLPEGRWTQYFGPGTRLLVL.

The sample holds a few counts of this clonotype. The CDR3, as DNA: TGTGCCACCAGTGATTTGCGGGGGTACGAGCAGTACTTC. Its translation is CATSDLRGYEQYF. V usage is TRBV24-1 and J usage is TRBJ2-7; D is possibly TRBD2 (6 bases). V lost 0 bases to trimming and J lost 4 bases, with 6 bases between them. The CDR3 has 13 residues. Germline values: CDR1 KGHDR, CDR2 SFDVKD.

The V and J genes are TRBV5-4 and TRBJ2-7; D might be TRBD2 (6 bases). Per germline, CDR1 SGHNT and CDR2 YYREEE (reference sequence). The CDR3 is made up of 14 amino acids. V dropped 1 base and J dropped 3 bases, with 11 bases sitting between them. The CDR3 loop reads CASSLRGKDYEQYF. In DNA form, the CDR3 reads TGTGCCAGCAGCTTGCGCGGGAAGGACTACGAGCAGTACTTC. The full variable domain, with the rest looked up from reference TRBV5-4 and TRBJ2-7, is ETGVTQSPTHLIKTRGQQVTLRCSSQSGHNTVSWYQQALGQGPQFIFQYYREEENGRGNFPPRFSGLQFPNYSSELNVNALELDDSALYLCASSLRGKDYEQYFGPGTRLTVT.

The chain joins TRBV5-1 to TRBJ2-1, with 10 bases identical to TRBD2. The CDR3 consists of 18 residues. Germline V gives CDR1 SGHRS, CDR2 YFSETQ. J gave up 1 base and V 1 base, and 8 bases lay outside the gene matches. The CDR3 loop is CASSLMPSGSGSYNEQFF. Written as DNA, the CDR3 is TGCGCCAGCAGCTTGATGCCTAGCGGGAGTGGGTCCTACAATGAGCAGTTCTTC.

The sample holds many counts of this clonotype. J is TRBJ2-1 and V is TRBV7-2; 7 bases line up with TRBD1. V was pared by 4 bases and J by 12 bases, with 6 bases of the junction left unmatched. The CDR3 consists of 12 residues. In germline, CDR1 is SGHTA, CDR2 FQGNSA. The CDR3 DNA is TGTGCCAGCAGCTCGACAGGGTATAGGCAGTTCTTC. Protein sequence: CASSSTGYRQFF.

This clonotype was found a few times. The chain carries TRBV5-1 and TRBJ2-5, with 7 positions matching TRBD1. The CDR3 consists of 15 residues. V gave up 1 base and J gave up 2 bases; unmatched junction bases: 5. Germline-derived CDR1 and CDR2 are SGHRS and YFSETQ. CDR3 in DNA: TGCGCCAGCAGCTTGAGTACAGGGGTTCAAGAGACCCAGTACTTC. Translating it yields CASSLSTGVQETQYF.

This clonotype was seen a handful of times. V is TRBV20-1 and J is TRBJ2-3; D remains unclear. Germline CDR1 reads DFQATT; CDR2 reads SNEGSKA (reference sequence). V gave up 3 bases and J gave up 4 bases, with 11 bases separating them. The CDR3 has 13 residues. CDR3 loop: CSASYRAADTQYF. The CDR3 region has the DNA TGCAGTGCTAGCTATAGGGCAGCAGATACGCAGTATTTT.

This clonotype was seen at least ten times. The chain has TRBV11-2 and TRBJ2-1, with TRBD2 matching over 11 bases. With 2 bases clipped from V and 0 bases from J, the junction kept 9 bases outside the gene matches. Germline values: CDR1 SGHAT, CDR2 FQNNGV. There are 19 residues in the CDR3. The CDR3 nucleotides read TGTGCCAGCAGCTTATTCGGGCTAGCGGGAGGCAACTCCTACAATGAGCAGTTCTTC. Protein product: CASSLFGLAGGNSYNEQFF.

This clonotype was seen more than once but under ten times. Here the CDR3 DNA reads TGTGCCATCAGTGAGTCTGGGGGGACTTACAATGAGCAGTTCTTC. It is translated as CAISESGGTYNEQFF. The chain combines TRBV10-3 with TRBJ2-1, with D perhaps matching TRBD2 (6 bases). From germline, CDR1 is ENHRY and CDR2 SYGVKD. V was pared by 0 bases and J by 4 bases, with 10 bases between. This CDR3 contains 15 residues.

V and J are TRBV3-1 and TRBJ2-2, with a weak D call TRBD2 (6 bases). This CDR3 is 16 amino acids long. V was clipped by 4 bases and J by 7 bases, with 19 bases between them. CDR1 is LGHDT, CDR2 YNNKEL, per germline (reference sequence). CDR3: CASSPPPAGTSGELFF. CDR3 in DNA: TGTGCCAGCAGCCCCCCACCGGCGGGGACCAGCGGGGAGCTGTTTTTT. Full variable domain (missing parts from reference TRBV3-1 and TRBJ2-2): DTAVSQTPKYLVTQMGNDKSIKCEQNLGHDTMYWYKQDSKKFLKIMFSYNNKELIINETVPNRFSPKSPDKAHLNLHINSLELGDSAVYFCASSPPPAGTSGELFFGEGSRLTVL.

V is TRBV7-2 and J is TRBJ1-2; TRBD1 is a possible D gene (5 bases). The V gene lost 5 bases and the J gene lost 4 bases, with 14 bases spanning the gap. The CDR3 is 14 amino acids. Germline V gene data show CDR1 as SGHTA and CDR2 as FQGNSA. CDR3 amino acids: CASSASRGPYGYTF. CDR3 in DNA: TGTGCCAGCAGCGCCTCCCGGGGACCCTATGGCTACACCTTC.

This clonotype appeared a few times. The J gene is TRBJ1-1, the V gene TRBV12-3 or TRBV12-4; TRBD1 matches 11 bases. The junction had 4 bases not matched to a gene; V was cut back by 6 bases and J by 4 bases. The CDR3 loop spans 14 amino acids. CDR3 protein: CASRGTGGSTEAFF. The CDR3 coding sequence is TGTGCCAGCAGGGGGACAGGGGGGAGCACTGAAGCTTTCTTT.

J is TRBJ2-1 and V is TRBV4-2; D possibly corresponds to TRBD1 (5 bases). CDR1 is LGHNA, CDR2 YNFKEQ, per germline. The CDR3 sequence is 17 residues long. V lost 1 base, J lost 5 bases, and 18 bases lay in between. CDR3 sequence reads: CASSQALRQGGHNEQFF. The CDR3, as DNA: TGTGCCAGCAGCCAAGCTCTTCGGCAGGGTGGCCACAATGAGCAGTTCTTC.

The chain is built from TRBV7-2 and TRBJ2-2; a possible D gene is TRBD2 (5 bases). Looked up from germline, CDR1 is SGHTA and CDR2 is FQGNSA. CDR3 length: 13 amino acids. V was clipped by 5 bases and J by 8 bases, with 12 bases between them. CDR3 amino acids: CASSPSGSGELFF. The CDR3 bases are TGTGCCAGCAGCCCCTCGGGGTCGGGGGAGCTGTTTTTT.

This clonotype was seen a few times. The chain couples TRBV9 to TRBJ1-3; 10 nucleotides line up with TRBD1. CDR1 and CDR2 (germline): SGDLS, YYNGEE. The CDR3 covers 16 residues. Losses at the gene ends were 3 bases for V and 0 bases for J; bases not matched to a gene: 3. In DNA, the CDR3 is TGTGCCAGCAGCGCGGGACAGGGGAGCTCTGGAAACACCATATATTTT. As protein: CASSAGQGSSGNTIYF.

This clonotype showed up just a few times. The chain joins TRBV12-3 or TRBV12-4 to TRBJ2-7; perhaps TRBD2 as D (6 bases). Trimming shortened V by 3 bases and J by 13 bases, and 19 bases separated the two germline ends. The CDR3 has 13 amino acids. The CDR3 DNA is TGTGCCAGCAGTTTGTCAGGCGGGACCCACCGTTACTTC. It codes for CASSLSGGTHRYF.

This clonotype has at least ten counts. CDR3 region: CASSLAGVGTGNTIYF. DNA of the CDR3: TGCGCCAGCAGCTTGGCCGGCGTAGGGACTGGAAACACCATATATTTT. The chain links TRBV5-1 to TRBJ1-3; no clear D gene. Germline CDR1 SGHRS, CDR2 YFSETQ. The CDR3 runs 16 residues. Trimming took 0 bases from V and 2 from J, leaving 12 bases between them.

The chain combines TRBV27 with TRBJ2-7; 7 positions agree with TRBD2. CDR1 MNHEY and CDR2 SMNVEV come from the germline V gene (reference sequence). Trimming took 7 bases from V and 6 from J; bases not matched to a gene: 18. This CDR3 comprises 16 residues. The CDR3 DNA reads as TGTGCCAGCACCCGCGATGGGACTATCGGGAGAGGCGAGCAGTACTTC. Its protein product is CASTRDGTIGRGEQYF.

This clonotype has only a few counts. A read error is possible here, since a much larger clone lies one base away. The gene calls are TRBV5-1 and TRBJ2-2; the match to TRBD2 covers 11 bases. This CDR3 has 16 amino acids. The V gene's germline CDR1 is SGHRS and CDR2 YFSETQ. CDR3 sequence: CASSALAGGGTGELLF. The CDR3 bases are TGCGCCAGCAGCGCCCTAGCGGGAGGTGGCACCGGGGAGCTGCTTTTT.

The CDR3 loop reads CATRSLEGPLEQFF. The CDR3, as DNA: TGTGCCACCAGGTCGTTAGAGGGCCCATTAGAGCAGTTCTTC. This sequence joins TRBV15 and TRBJ2-1, with D maybe TRBD2 (5 bases). The CDR3 totals 14 residues. Germline V gives CDR1 LNHNV, CDR2 YYDKDF (reference sequence). V lost 6 bases and J lost 10, with 19 bases in between.

Here the CDR3 DNA reads TGTGCCACCAGCAGAGATTTACCCGGGAATAGGAATGAGCAGTTCTTC. It encodes CATSRDLPGNRNEQFF. The genes are TRBV15 and TRBJ2-1; a possible D gene is TRBD2 (5 bases). Looked up from germline, CDR1 is LNHNV and CDR2 is YYDKDF (reference sequence). The CDR3 covers 16 residues. V gave up 0 bases and J gave up 7 bases, with 16 bases separating them. Full variable domain (remainder filled in from reference TRBV15 and TRBJ2-1): DAMVIQNPRYQVTQFGKPVTLSCSQTLNHNVMYWYQQKSSQAPKLLFHYYDKDFNNEADTPDNFQSRRPNTSFCFLDIRSPGLGDTAMYLCATSRDLPGNRNEQFFGPGTRLTVL.

This chain links TRBV28 with TRBJ2-2; 7 bases line up with TRBD1. Germline values: CDR1 MDHEN, CDR2 SYDVKM. V was pared by 6 bases and J by 0 bases, with 4 bases of the junction left unmatched. The CDR3 contains 15 residues. The CDR3 region is CASRNGQANTGELFF. The CDR3 DNA sequence: TGTGCCAGCAGAAACGGACAGGCGAACACCGGGGAGCTGTTTTTT. The complete variable domain, with remaining parts taken from reference TRBV28 and TRBJ2-2, reads DVKVTQSSRYLVKRTGEKVFLECVQDMDHENMFWYRQDPGLGLRLIYFSYDVKMKEKGDIPEGYSVSREKKERFSLILESASTNQTSMYLCASRNGQANTGELFFGEGSRLTVL.

This clonotype was counted only a few times. The J gene is TRBJ1-2, the V gene TRBV5-1; D might be TRBD1 (5 bases). Deletions cut 4 bases from V and 4 bases from J, with 11 bases between. CDR1 SGHRS and CDR2 YFSETQ come from the germline V gene. The CDR3 totals 13 residues. The CDR3 DNA is TGCGCCAGCAGCGCCCGAGACAGCTATGGCTACACCTTC. It is translated as CASSARDSYGYTF. Complete variable domain (other parts from reference TRBV5-1 and TRBJ1-2): KAGVTQTPRYLIKTRGQQVTLSCSPISGHRSVSWYQQTPGQGLQFLFEYFSETQRNKGNFPGRFSGRQFSNSRSEMNVSTLELGDSALYLCASSARDSYGYTFGSGTRLTVV.